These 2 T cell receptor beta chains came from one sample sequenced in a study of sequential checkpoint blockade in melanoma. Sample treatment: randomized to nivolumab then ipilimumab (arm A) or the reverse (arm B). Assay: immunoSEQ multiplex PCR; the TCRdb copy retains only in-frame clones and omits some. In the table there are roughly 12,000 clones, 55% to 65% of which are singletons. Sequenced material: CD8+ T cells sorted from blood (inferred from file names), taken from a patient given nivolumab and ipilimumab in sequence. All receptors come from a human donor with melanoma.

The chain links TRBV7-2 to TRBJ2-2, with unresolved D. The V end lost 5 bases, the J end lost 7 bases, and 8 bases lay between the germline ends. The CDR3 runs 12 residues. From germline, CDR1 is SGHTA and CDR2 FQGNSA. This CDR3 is CASSPTGGELFF. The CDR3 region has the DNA TGTGCCAGCAGCCCCACGGGCGGGGAGCTGTTTTTT.

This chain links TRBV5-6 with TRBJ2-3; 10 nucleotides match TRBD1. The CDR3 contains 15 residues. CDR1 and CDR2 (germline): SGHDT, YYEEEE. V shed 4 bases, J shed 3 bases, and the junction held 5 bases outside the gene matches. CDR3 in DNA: TGTGCCAGCAGCAGAGACAGGGGGCAGACAGATACGCAGTATTTT. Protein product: CASSRDRGQTDTQYF.